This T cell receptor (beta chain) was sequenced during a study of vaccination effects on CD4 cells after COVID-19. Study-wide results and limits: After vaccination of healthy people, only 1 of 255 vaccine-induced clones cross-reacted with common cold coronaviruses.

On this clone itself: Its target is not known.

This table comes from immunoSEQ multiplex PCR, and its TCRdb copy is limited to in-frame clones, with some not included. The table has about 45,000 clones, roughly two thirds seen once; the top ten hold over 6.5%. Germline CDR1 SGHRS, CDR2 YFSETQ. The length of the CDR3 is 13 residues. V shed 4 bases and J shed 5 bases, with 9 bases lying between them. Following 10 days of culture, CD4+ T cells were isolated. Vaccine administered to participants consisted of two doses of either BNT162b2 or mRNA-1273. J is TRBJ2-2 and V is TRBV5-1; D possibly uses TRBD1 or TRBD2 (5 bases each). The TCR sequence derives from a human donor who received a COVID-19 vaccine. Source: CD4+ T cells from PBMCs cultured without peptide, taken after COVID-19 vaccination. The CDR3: CASSPGQTGELFF. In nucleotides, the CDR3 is TGCGCCAGCAGCCCGGGGCAGACCGGGGAGCTGTTTTTT.